This entry is about one TCR beta chain. Its specificity is not known. These data come from a study of T cell responses to AZD1222 COVID-19 vaccine. Study-level results: With dominance at 160-218 and 743-854, vaccine-associated CD4 TCRs spanned spike. Spike-specific TCR repertoires showed rising breadth and depth after two AZD1222 doses. Only 5 or 6 individuals given AZD1222 were seropositive at baseline. A mostly white British donor set with more females was recruited, and clonal diversity was possibly underestimated.

The J segment lost 0 bases and the V segment lost 1 base, leaving 2 bases of the junction unmatched. The germline gives CDR1 MNHEY, CDR2 SVGAGI. The CDR3 runs 15 residues. Here immunoSEQ multiplex PCR was the method, and the copy in TCRdb shows in-frame clones only, minus some. Among 200,000 to 250,000 clones listed, 90% to 95% were seen once. The sequencing used peripheral blood, collected 28 days after the second dose of the MenACWY control vaccine. This TCR was sampled from an adult who received the MenACWY meningococcal vaccine as a control. J is TRBJ1-2 and V is TRBV6-5; 7 nucleotides line up with TRBD1. CDR3 bases: TGTGCCAGCAGTTACTTGGACAGGCCTAACTATGGCTACACCTTC. As protein: CASSYLDRPNYGYTF.